This TCR beta chain was obtained from a study of beta chain features in type 1 diabetes. Study-wide points: Short templates might get an advantage during PCR, and this would be equal in patients and controls. People with Type 1 diabetes carried modestly yet significantly shorter TCRB CDR3s in all four CD4+ subsets.

Each of the CD4+ naive, central memory, regulatory and stem cell-like memory populations was sorted via CD45RO/CCR7/CD25/CD127/CD95/CD27. This clone was picked up a small number of times. Its target is not known. Germline V CDR1 and CDR2: SGDLS, YYNGEE. The V and J ends lost 3 bases and 3 bases respectively, with 6 bases between them. The CDR3 has 13 amino acids. Expressed TCRB transcripts were sequenced because the isolated RNA had all been reverse transcribed beforehand. Sequencing was performed with immunoSEQ multiplex PCR; in TCRdb, only in-frame clones are kept and a portion is missing. The sample has 500,000 to 650,000 clones, 9.5% to 15% seen once; the top ten hold about 0.11%.

The TCR sequence derives from a man aged 25-45 years with type 1 diabetes. V and J are TRBV9 and TRBJ2-2; D is unresolved. The sample taken for sequencing was naive CD4+ T cells from blood. In nucleotides, the CDR3 is TGTGCCAGCAGCGCCTGGGACACCGGGGAGCTGTTTTTT. Protein product: CASSAWDTGELFF.